This T cell receptor (beta chain) was profiled in a study of long-term antiretroviral therapy in people with HIV. Turning to the study itself: Specimens dating back about a decade before the 2015 immediate-ART recommendation are the oldest included.

At survey level, the immunoSEQ assay was run in its v3.0 version. Assay: immunoSEQ multiplex PCR; the TCRdb copy retains only in-frame clones and omits some. This sample has over 35,000 clones, with 80% to 90% found just once. Concerning this clone itself: What it recognizes is unknown.

The CDR3 length is 18 residues. Germline assignment: CDR1 LGHNA and CDR2 YSLEER. Trimming cost V 0 bases and J 0 bases, with 14 bases left between them. Study-wide results and caveats: From the mid-2000s to the late 2010s, blood was obtained, possibly while participants received older ART regimens. Investigators report no available data on ART adherence, viral resistance or therapy changes. Pre-ART clonal expansion yielded clones that dominated the repertoire at all time points.

This clonotype was sampled from a woman younger than 30 with HIV. The sample consisted of unsorted PBMCs, taken just before starting antiretroviral therapy. This rearrangement joins TRBV4-3 to TRBJ1-4, with D uncertain. The CDR3, as DNA: TGCGCCAGCAGCCAAGATATTCCCACGGACGCAACTAATGAAAAACTGTTTTTT. The encoded protein is CASSQDIPTDATNEKLFF.